Following are 2 T cell receptor beta chains from one sample sequenced in a study of immune cell composition in non-small cell lung cancer. TCRdb's table, derived via immunoSEQ multiplex PCR, lists solely in-frame clones and lacks some. Seen here are some 9,000 clones, around 67% observed once, and the top ten hold under 30%. The normal lung sample lay at least 3 cm, and maximally far, from the tumour. Sequenced: non-adjacent lung tissue. All receptors derive from a human donor with non-small cell lung cancer.

The V call is TRBV5-5, the J call TRBJ1-3; D gene ambiguous. Germline V gene lookup returns CDR1 SGHKS and CDR2 YYEKEE (reference sequence). Trimming took 2 bases from V and 0 from J, leaving 9 bases between them. This CDR3 region has 15 residues. The CDR3 reads CASSFAQSSGNTIYF. The CDR3 nucleotides are TGTGCCAGCAGCTTTGCACAGAGCTCTGGAAACACCATATATTTT. The variable domain in full, completed from reference TRBV5-5 and TRBJ1-3, reads DAGVTQSPTHLIKTRGQQVTLRCSPISGHKSVSWYQQVLGQGPQFIFQYYEKEERGRGNFPDRFSARQFPNYSSELNVNALLLGDSALYLCASSFAQSSGNTIYFGEGSWLTVV.

This clone turned up a few times. V is TRBV2 and J is TRBJ1-1; no reliable D call. CDR1 is SNHLY and CDR2 is FYNNEI in the germline V gene. This CDR3 is built from 13 residues. Deletions cut 7 bases from V and 4 bases from J, with 13 bases between. The CDR3 nucleotides are TGTGCCAGCACGCGCCTCGGGATCACTGAAGCTTTCTTT. This gives the protein CASTRLGITEAFF.